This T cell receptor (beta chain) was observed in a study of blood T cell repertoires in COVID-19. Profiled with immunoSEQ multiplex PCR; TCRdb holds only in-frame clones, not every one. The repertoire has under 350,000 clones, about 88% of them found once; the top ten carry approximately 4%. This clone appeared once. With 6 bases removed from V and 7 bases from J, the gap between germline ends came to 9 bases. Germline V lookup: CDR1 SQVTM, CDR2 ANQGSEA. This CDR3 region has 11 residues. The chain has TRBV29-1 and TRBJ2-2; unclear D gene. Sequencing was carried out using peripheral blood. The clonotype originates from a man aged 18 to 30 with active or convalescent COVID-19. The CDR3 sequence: CSVFSGGELFF. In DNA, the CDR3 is TGCAGCGTCTTCTCGGGCGGGGAGCTGTTTTTT.